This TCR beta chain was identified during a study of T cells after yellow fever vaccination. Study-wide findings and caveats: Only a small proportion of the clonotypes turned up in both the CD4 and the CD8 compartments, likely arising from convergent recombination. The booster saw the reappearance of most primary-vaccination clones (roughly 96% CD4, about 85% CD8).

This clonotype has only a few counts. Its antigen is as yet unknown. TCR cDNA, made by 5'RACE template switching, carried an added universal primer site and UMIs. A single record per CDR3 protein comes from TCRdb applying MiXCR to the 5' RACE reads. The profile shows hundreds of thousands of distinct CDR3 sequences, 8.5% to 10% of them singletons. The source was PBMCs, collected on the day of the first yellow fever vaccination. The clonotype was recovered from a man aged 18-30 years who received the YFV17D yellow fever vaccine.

The CDR3 protein is CASSPGQVQLRGYTF. DNA of the CDR3: TGCGCCAGCAGCCCAGGACAGGTGCAACTTCGTGGCTACACCTTC. This sequence joins TRBV4-1 and TRBJ1-2; TRBD1 matches at 7 bases. Germline loops: CDR1 MGHRA, CDR2 YSYEKL. The junction had 12 bases not matched to a gene; V was cut back by 4 bases and J by 7 bases. The CDR3 has 15 residues.